Sequencing of this T cell receptor beta chain was carried out in a study of spatial heterogeneity in lung cancer. For the study at large: Alpha-chain sequences were consistently detected in smaller numbers than beta-chain sequences. Averaged across combinations, each unique TCR and UMI pairing appeared more than ten times in raw reads, which were uncorrected. The study's findings and limits: In blood, ubiquitous expanded tumor TCRs appeared more at resection than follow-up.

This clonotype has ten or more counts. Antigen specificity is unknown. Every cDNA TCR molecule received its own unique molecular identifier. MiXCR, run by TCRdb on the 5' RACE reads, gives a single entry per CDR3 protein. Among around 48,000 distinct CDR3 sequences listed, under 6% were seen once. Described time point: sample taken at primary tumor resection. Extraction of whole RNA from tumor, nontumor lung or frozen PBMC preceded unsorted sequencing. The CDR3 is 13 residues long. The V and J ends lost 5 bases and 9 bases respectively, with 11 bases between them. CDR1 SGHNT and CDR2 YENEEA come from the germline V gene.

Sequenced material: PBMCs, taken at surgery. The chain uses TRBV11-3 and TRBJ1-6, with D possibly matching TRBD1 (5 bases). The sequence was obtained from a male donor with early-stage non-small cell lung cancer. In nucleotides, the CDR3 is TGTGCCAGCAGCAGGAAGGGGACTTCACCCCTCCACTTT. Its protein product is CASSRKGTSPLHF.